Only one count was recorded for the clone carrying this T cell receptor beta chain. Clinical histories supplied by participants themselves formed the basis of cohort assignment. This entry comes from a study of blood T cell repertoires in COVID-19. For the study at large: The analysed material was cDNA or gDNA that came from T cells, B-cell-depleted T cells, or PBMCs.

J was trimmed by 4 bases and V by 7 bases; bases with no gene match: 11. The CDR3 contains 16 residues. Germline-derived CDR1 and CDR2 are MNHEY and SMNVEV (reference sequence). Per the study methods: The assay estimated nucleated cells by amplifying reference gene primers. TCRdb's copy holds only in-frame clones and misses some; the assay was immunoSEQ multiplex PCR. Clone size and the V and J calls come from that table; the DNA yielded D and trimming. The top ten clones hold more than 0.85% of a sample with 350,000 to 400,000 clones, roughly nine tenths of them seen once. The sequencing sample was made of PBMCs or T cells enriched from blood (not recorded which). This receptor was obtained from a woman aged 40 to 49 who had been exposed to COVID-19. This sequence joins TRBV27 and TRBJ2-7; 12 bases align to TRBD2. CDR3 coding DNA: TGTGCCAGCACCCCCCGATGGACTAGCGGGACTTACGAGCAGTACTTC. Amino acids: CASTPRWTSGTYEQYF.